This TCR beta chain was sequenced during a study of siplizumab effects on memory and regulatory T cells. Study results and limitations: The study found that siplizumab significantly reduced alloreactive sequences traceable to unstimulated CD4+ memory cells. Mean Treg-derived proportions of mappable alloreactive CD4+ clones were approximately 69% for siplizumab and less than 35% for controls.

In its sample, this clone was seen once. The antigen remains undetermined. The assay was immunoSEQ multiplex PCR, and TCRdb's table has in-frame clones only and misses some. This table holds 80,000 to 95,000 clones, over 90% found once. Sequencing was done on a sample of CD8+ T cells sorted from blood. The TCR comes from a human donor in good health.

CDR3 bases: TGTGCCAGCAGCCCAGGTGGACAGGGGTCCAACTATGGCTACACCTTC. As protein: CASSPGGQGSNYGYTF. This sequence joins TRBV7-6 and TRBJ1-2, with TRBD1 identical over 9 bases. The CDR3 is made up of 16 amino acids. The germline V gene encodes CDR1 SGHVS and CDR2 FNYEAQ. V trimming: 5 bases; J trimming: 2 bases; junction bases outside the gene matches: 9.